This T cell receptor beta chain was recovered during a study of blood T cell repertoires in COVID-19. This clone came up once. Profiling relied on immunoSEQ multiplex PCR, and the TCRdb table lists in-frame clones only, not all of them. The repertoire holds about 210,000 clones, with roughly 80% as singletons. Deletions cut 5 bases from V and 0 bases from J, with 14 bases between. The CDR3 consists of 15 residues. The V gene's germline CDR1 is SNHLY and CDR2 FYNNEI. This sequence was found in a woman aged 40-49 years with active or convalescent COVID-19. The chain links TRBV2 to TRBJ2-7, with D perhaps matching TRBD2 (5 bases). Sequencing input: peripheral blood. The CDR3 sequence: CASSLEAESSYEQYF. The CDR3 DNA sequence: TGTGCCAGCAGTTTGGAGGCAGAGAGCTCCTACGAGCAGTACTTC.